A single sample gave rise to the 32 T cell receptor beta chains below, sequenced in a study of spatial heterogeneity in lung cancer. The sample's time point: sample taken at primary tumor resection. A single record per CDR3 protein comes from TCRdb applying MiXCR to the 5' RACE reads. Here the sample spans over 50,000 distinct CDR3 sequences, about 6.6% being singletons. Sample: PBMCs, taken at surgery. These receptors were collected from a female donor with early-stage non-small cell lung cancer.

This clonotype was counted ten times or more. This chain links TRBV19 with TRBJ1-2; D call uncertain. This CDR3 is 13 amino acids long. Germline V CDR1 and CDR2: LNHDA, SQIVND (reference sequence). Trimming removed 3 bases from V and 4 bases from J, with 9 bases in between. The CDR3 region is CASSIRNSYGYTF. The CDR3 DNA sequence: TGTGCCAGTAGTATTCGAAACAGCTATGGCTACACCTTC.

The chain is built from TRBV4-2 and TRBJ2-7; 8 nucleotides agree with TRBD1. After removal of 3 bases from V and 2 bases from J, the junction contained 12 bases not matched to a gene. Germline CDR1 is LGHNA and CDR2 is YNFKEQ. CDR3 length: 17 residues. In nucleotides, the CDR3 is TGTGCCAGCAGCCATCCCTATGAGACAGGGGTTGCCTACGAGCAGTACTTC. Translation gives CASSHPYETGVAYEQYF.

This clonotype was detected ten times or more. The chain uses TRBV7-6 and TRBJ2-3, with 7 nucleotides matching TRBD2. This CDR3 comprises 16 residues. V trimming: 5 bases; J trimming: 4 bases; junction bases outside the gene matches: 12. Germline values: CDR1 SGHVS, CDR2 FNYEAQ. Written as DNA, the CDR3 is TGTGCCAGCAGCCTCAGAGCGGGAAAGGGGCCAGATACGCAGTATTTT. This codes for CASSLRAGKGPDTQYF.

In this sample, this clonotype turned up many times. CDR3 sequence (DNA): TGCGCCAGCAGCTTGGCCCTCGGAGCAGGTAATGAGCAGTTCTTC. Protein product: CASSLALGAGNEQFF. The V call is TRBV5-1, the J call TRBJ2-1; no firm D call. CDR1 and CDR2 (germline): SGHRS, YFSETQ. V was shortened by 0 bases and J by 7 bases, with 14 bases between the two germline ends. The CDR3 length is 15 residues.

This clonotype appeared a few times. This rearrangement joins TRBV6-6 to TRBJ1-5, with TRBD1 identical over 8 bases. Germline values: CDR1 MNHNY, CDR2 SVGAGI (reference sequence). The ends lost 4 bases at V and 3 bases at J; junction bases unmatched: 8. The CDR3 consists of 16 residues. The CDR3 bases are TGTGCCAGCAGTTTTGGACAGGGCGGGAACAATCAGCCCCAGCATTTT. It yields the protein CASSFGQGGNNQPQHF.

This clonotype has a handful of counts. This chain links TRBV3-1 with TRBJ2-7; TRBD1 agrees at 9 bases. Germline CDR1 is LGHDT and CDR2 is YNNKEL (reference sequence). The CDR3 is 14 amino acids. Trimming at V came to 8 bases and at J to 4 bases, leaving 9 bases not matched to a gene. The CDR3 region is CASSAGQGPYEQYF. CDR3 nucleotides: TGTGCCAGCTCGGCGGGACAGGGACCATACGAGCAGTACTTC.

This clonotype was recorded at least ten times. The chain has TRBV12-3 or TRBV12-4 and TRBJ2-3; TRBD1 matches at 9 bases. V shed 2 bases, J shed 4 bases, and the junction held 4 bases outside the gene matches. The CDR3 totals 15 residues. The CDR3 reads CASSLTGGISDTQYF. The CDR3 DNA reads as TGTGCCAGCAGTTTAACAGGGGGCATATCAGATACGCAGTATTTT.

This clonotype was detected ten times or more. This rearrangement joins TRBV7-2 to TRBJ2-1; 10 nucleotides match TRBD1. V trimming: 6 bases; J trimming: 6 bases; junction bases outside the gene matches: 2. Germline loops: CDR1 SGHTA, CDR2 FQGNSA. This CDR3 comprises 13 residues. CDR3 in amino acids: CASRTGGLNEQFF. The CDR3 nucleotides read TGTGCCAGCAGGACAGGGGGCCTCAATGAGCAGTTCTTC.

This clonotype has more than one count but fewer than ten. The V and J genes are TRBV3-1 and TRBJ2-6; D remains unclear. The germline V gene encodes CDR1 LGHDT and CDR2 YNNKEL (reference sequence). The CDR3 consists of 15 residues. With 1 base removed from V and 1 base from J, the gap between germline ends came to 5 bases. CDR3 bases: TGTGCCAGCAGCCAAGGGGGTTCTGGGGCCAACGTCCTGACTTTC. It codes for CASSQGGSGANVLTF. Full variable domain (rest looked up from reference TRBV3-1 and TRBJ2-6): DTAVSQTPKYLVTQMGNDKSIKCEQNLGHDTMYWYKQDSKKFLKIMFSYNNKELIINETVPNRFSPKSPDKAHLNLHINSLELGDSAVYFCASSQGGSGANVLTFGAGSRLTVL.

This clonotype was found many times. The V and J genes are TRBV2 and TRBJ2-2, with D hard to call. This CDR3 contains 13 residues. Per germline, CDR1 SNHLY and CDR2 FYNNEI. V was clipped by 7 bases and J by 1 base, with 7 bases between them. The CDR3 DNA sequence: TGTGCCAGCAAACTCGAGAACACCGGGGAGCTGTTTTTT. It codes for CASKLENTGELFF.

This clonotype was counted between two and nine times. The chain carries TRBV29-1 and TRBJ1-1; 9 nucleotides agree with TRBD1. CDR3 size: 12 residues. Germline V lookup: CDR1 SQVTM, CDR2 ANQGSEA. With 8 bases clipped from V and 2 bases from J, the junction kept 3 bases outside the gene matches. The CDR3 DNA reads TGCAGCTCGGGACAGGGTAACACTGAAGCTTTCTTT. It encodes CSSGQGNTEAFF.

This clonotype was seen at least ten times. CDR3: CASSSTLGQGDGANEKLFF. CDR3 sequence (DNA): TGTGCCAGCAGCTCGACCCTGGGACAGGGGGACGGTGCTAATGAAAAACTGTTTTTT. V is TRBV7-8 and J is TRBJ1-4, with 11 bases that match TRBD1. This CDR3 has 19 residues. J was trimmed by 3 bases and V by 4 bases; bases with no gene match: 13. Germline CDR1 is SGHVS and CDR2 is FQNEAQ.

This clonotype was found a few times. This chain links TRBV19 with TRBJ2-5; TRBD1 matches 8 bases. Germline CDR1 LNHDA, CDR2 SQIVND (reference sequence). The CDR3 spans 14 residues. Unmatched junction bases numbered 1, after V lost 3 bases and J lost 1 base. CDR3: CASSIGTGQETQYF. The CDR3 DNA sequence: TGTGCCAGTAGTATCGGGACAGGCCAAGAGACCCAGTACTTC.

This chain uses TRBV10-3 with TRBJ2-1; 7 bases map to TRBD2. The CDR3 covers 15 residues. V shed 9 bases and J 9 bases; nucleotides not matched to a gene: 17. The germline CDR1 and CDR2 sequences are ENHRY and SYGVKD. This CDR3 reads CAILNGRPGGGEQFF. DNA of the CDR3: TGTGCCATTCTCAACGGGAGGCCTGGGGGTGGTGAGCAGTTCTTC.

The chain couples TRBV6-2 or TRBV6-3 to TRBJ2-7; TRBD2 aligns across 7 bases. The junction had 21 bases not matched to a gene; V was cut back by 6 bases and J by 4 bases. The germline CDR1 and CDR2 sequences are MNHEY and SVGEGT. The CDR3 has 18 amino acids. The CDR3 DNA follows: TGTGCCAGCAGCCACCACCCTTCCGACGGACTAGTCGTATACGAGCAGTACTTC. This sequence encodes CASSHHPSDGLVVYEQYF.

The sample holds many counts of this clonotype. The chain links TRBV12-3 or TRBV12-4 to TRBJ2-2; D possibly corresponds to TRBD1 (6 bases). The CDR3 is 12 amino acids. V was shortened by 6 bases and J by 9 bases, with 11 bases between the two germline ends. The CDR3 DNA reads TGTGCCAGCAGCCTTGGACAGCGGGAGCTGTTTTTT. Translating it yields CASSLGQRELFF.

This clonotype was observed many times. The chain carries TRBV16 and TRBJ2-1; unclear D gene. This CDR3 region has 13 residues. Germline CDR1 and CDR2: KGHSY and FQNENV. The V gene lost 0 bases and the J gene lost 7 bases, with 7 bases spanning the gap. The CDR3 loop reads CASSQSYGNEQFF. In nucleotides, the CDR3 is TGTGCCAGCAGCCAATCTTACGGGAATGAGCAGTTCTTC.

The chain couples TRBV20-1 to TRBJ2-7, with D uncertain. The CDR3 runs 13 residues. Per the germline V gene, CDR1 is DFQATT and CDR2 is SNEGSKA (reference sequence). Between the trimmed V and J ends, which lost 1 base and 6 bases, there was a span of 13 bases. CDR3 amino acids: CSARVGAGFEQYV. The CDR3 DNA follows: TGCAGTGCTAGAGTGGGTGCTGGGTTCGAGCAGTACGTC.

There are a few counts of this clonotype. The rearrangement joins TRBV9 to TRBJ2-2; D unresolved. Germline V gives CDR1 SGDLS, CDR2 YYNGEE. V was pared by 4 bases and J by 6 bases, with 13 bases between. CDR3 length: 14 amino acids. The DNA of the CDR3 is TGTGCCAGCAGCAGGGTCAGTCGGGCCGGGGAGCTGTTTTTT. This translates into CASSRVSRAGELFF. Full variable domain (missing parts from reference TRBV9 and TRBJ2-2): DSGVTQTPKHLITATGQRVTLRCSPRSGDLSVYWYQQSLDQGLQFLIQYYNGEERAKGNILERFSAQQFPDLHSELNLSSLELGDSALYFCASSRVSRAGELFFGEGSRLTVL.

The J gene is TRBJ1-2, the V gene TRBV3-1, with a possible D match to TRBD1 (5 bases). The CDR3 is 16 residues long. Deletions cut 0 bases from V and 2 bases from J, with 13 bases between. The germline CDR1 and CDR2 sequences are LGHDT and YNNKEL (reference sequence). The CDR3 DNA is TGTGCCAGCAGCCAAGATTTACTCCGGGACAACTATGGCTACACCTTC. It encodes CASSQDLLRDNYGYTF.

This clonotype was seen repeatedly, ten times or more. DNA of the CDR3: TGTGCCAGCAGCCTGGGACAGGGGGCCCCGAATTCACCCCTCCACTTT. Its protein is CASSLGQGAPNSPLHF. V usage is TRBV3-1 and J usage is TRBJ1-6, with 12 bases fitting TRBD1. Trimming cost V 4 bases and J 7 bases; bases outside gene matches: 5. The CDR3 runs to 16 residues. CDR1 is LGHDT, CDR2 YNNKEL, per germline (reference sequence). The variable domain in full, with the rest retrieved from reference TRBV3-1 and TRBJ1-6, is DTAVSQTPKYLVTQMGNDKSIKCEQNLGHDTMYWYKQDSKKFLKIMFSYNNKELIINETVPNRFSPKSPDKAHLNLHINSLELGDSAVYFCASSLGQGAPNSPLHFGNGTRLTVT.

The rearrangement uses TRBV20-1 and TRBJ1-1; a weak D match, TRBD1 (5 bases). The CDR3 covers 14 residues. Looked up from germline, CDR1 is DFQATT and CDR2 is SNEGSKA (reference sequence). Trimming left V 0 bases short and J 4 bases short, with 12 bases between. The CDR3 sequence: CSARDPRVGTEAFF. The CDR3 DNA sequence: TGCAGTGCTAGAGATCCCAGGGTTGGCACTGAAGCTTTCTTT.

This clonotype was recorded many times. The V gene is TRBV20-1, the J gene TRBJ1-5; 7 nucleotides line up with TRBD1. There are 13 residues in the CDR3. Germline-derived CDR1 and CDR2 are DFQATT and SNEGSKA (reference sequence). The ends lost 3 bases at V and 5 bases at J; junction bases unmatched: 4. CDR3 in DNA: TGCAGTGCTAGGGGGACAGTAGATCAGCCCCAGCATTTT. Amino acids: CSARGTVDQPQHF.

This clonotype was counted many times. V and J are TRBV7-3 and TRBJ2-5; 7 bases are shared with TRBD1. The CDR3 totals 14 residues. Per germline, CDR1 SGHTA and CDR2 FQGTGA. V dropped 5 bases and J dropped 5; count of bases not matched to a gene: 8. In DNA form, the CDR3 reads TGTGCCAGCAGCCCCACAGGGGTCGGGGAGACCCAGTACTTC. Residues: CASSPTGVGETQYF.

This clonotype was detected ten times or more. Here the CDR3 reads CAISGGTGNRQSNTQYF. CDR3 coding DNA: TGTGCCATCAGCGGGGGGACAGGGAATCGACAAAGTAATACGCAGTATTTT. The chain couples TRBV10-3 to TRBJ2-3; 9 bases are shared with TRBD1. The length of the CDR3 is 17 residues. Germline CDR1 ENHRY, CDR2 SYGVKD. J gave up 7 bases and V 6 bases, and 17 bases lay outside the gene matches.

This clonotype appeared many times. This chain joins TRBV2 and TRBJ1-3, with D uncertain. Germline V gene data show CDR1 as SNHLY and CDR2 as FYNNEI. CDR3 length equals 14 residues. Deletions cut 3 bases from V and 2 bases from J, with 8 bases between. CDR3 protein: CASSEFWAGNTIYF. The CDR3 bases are TGTGCCAGCAGTGAGTTCTGGGCTGGAAACACCATATATTTT.

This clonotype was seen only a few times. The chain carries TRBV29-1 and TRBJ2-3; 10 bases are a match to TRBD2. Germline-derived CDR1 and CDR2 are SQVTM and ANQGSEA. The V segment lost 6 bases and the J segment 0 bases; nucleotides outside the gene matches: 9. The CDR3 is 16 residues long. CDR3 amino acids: CSVPPASGGSTDTQYF. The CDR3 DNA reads TGCAGCGTCCCTCCCGCTAGCGGGGGTAGCACAGATACGCAGTATTTT.

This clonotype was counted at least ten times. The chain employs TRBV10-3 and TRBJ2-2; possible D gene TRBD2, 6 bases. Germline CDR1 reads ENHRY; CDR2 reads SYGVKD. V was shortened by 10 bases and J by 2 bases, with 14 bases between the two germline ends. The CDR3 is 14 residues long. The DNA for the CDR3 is TGTGCCACCGCCGGAGGGGCCAACACCGGGGAGCTGTTTTTT. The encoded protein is CATAGGANTGELFF.

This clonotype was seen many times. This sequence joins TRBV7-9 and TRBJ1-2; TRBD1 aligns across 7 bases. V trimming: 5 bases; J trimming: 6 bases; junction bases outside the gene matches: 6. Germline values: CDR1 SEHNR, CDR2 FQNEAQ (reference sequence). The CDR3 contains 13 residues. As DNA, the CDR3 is TGTGCCAGCAGCCCTGGACAGGCGGATGGCTACACCTTC. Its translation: CASSPGQADGYTF. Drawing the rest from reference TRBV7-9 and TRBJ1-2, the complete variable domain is DTGVSQNPRHKITKRGQNVTFRCDPISEHNRLYWYRQTLGQGPEFLTYFQNEAQLEKSRLLSDRFSAERPKGSFSTLEIQRTEQGDSAMYLCASSPGQADGYTFGSGTRLTVV.

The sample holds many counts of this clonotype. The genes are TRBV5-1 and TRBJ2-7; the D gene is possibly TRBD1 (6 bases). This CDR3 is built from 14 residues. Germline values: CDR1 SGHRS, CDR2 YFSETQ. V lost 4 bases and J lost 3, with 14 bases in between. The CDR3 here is CASSPDGGRYEQYF. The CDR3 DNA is TGCGCCAGCAGCCCGGATGGGGGCCGCTACGAGCAGTACTTC.

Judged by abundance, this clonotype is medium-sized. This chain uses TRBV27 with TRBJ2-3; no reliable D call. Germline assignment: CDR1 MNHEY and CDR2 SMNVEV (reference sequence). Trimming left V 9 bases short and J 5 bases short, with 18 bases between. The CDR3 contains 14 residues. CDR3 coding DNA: TGTGCCAGTCGAGCCCTAATGGCCGAAGATACGCAGTATTTT. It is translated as CASRALMAEDTQYF.

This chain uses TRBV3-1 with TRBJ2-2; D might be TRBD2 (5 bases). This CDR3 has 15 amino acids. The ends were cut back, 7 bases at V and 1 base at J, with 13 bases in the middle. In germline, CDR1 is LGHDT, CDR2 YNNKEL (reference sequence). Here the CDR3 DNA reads TGTGCCAGCAACCAGAGGACTGGGAACACCGGGGAGCTGTTTTTT. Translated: CASNQRTGNTGELFF. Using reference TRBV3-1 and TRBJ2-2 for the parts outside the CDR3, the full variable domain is DTAVSQTPKYLVTQMGNDKSIKCEQNLGHDTMYWYKQDSKKFLKIMFSYNNKELIINETVPNRFSPKSPDKAHLNLHINSLELGDSAVYFCASNQRTGNTGELFFGEGSRLTVL.